This is a list of T cell receptor beta chains from one sample in a study of T cell responses to AZD1222 COVID-19 vaccine. The method was immunoSEQ multiplex PCR; TCRdb's version includes in-frame clones alone and lacks a portion of them. Of 95,000 to 150,000 clones listed, roughly 91% are singletons. The material sequenced was peripheral blood, taken on day 0 of AZD1222 vaccination. The receptor set was obtained from an adult in good health. Both conserved end residues are part of each CDR3. The order of the fields is J gene, clone size, D gene, V gene, CDR3 DNA, CDR3 protein. The D gene is left open where the match is weak. Size is omitted from some rows. Given values are once, few, many or a class for expanded clones.

TRBJ1-6 . TRBD1 TRBV3-1/TRBV3-2 TGTGCCAGCAGCCGCCCGGGACAGGGTAATTCACCCCTCCACTTT CASSRPGQGNSPLHF
TRBJ1-6 once . TRBV27 TGTGCCAGCAGTTTATTATTGGGGGGAGGTAATTCACCCCTCCACTTT CASSLLLGGGNSPLHF
TRBJ1-6 . . TRBV6-5 TGTGCCAGCACCTGGGGTTTGGGACCTAATTCACCCCTCCACTTT CASTWGLGPNSPLHF
TRBJ2-5 once TRBD2 TRBV3-1/TRBV3-2 TGTGCCAGCAGCCAAGATGGTGCGGGAGCTTGGGAGACCCAGTACTTC CASSQDGAGAWETQYF
TRBJ1-6 few . TRBV2 TGTGCCAGCGCGGCGGGGGGGTCTGTGAATTCACCCCTCCACTTT CASAAGGSVNSPLHF
TRBJ2-6 . . TRBV27 TGTGCCAGCAGTTTTGGATTTGGTGGGGCCAACGTCCTGACTTTC CASSFGFGGANVLTF
TRBJ1-1 once . TRBV2 TGTGCCAGCAGTGGACCAGGGGTCACTGAAGCTTTCTTT CASSGPGVTEAFF
TRBJ2-1 . . TRBV7-6 TGTGCCAGCAGCTCCCCGTCCTCGACTGTCAGCTCCTACAATGAGCAGTTCTTC CASSSPSSTVSSYNEQFF
TRBJ1-1 . . TRBV6-5 TGTGCCAGCAGTTACGGGGGGTTGAACACTGAAGCTTTCTTT CASSYGGLNTEAFF
TRBJ1-6 . TRBD1 TRBV19 TGTGCCAGTAGTAGACCGGGGACAGCCCGGAGACCCCTCCACTTT CASSRPGTARRPLHF
TRBJ1-1 . TRBD1 TRBV7-9 TGTGCCAGCAGCCGGGACAGGGGGCGGACTTTCTTT CASSRDRGRTFF
TRBJ2-1 . TRBD1 TRBV18 TGTGCCAGCTCTACGGGACAGGGGCCCTACAATGAGCAGTTCTTC CASSTGQGPYNEQFF
TRBJ1-1 . TRBD1 TRBV5-1 TGCGCCAGCAGCTTGGCCGGGACAGCCATGAACACTGAAGCTTTCTTT CASSLAGTAMNTEAFF
TRBJ2-5 . TRBD1 TRBV5-1 TGCGCCAGCAGCTTGGCCGTGGGGACAGGGGTACAAGAGACCCAGTACTTC CASSLAVGTGVQETQYF
TRBJ1-2 . . TRBV5-6 TGTGCCAGCAGGGGTACTCACGGGGGCGGGTCCACCTTC CASRGTHGGGSTF
TRBJ2-5 few TRBD2 TRBV11-2 TGTGCCAGCAGCTTACTTTCTAGCGGGGGGCAAGAGACCCAGTACTTC CASSLLSSGGQETQYF
TRBJ1-1 . . TRBV27 TGTGCCAGCAGTTTACGTACTGAAGCTTTCTTT CASSLRTEAFF
TRBJ2-7 . TRBD1 TRBV27 TGTGCCAGCAGTTACCAACCGGGACAGGGGGCCTACGAGCAGTACTTC CASSYQPGQGAYEQYF
TRBJ1-5 . . TRBV27 TGTGCCAGCAGCCCCCATGGCCAGGGGAACAATCAGCCCCAGCATTTT CASSPHGQGNNQPQHF
TRBJ2-7 few . TRBV20-1 TGCAGTGCTATCGGTGACTACGAGCAGTACTTC CSAIGDYEQYF
TRBJ2-7 . . TRBV19 TGTGCCAGTAGTACGCTTGCTAGCCCGCGGAGGGCCTACGAGCAGTACTTC CASSTLASPRRAYEQYF
TRBJ1-6 . . TRBV3-1/TRBV3-2 TGTGCCAGCAGCCAAGAGGCCACCGAGAATTCACCCCTCCACTTT CASSQEATENSPLHF
TRBJ1-2 . . TRBV6-1 TGTGCCAGCAGTGAAGGCCGGAACTATGGCTACACCTTC CASSEGRNYGYTF
TRBJ2-4 . . TRBV6-2/TRBV6-3 TGTGCCAGCAGTTACCCGCAGGGGCCTTTCATTCAGTACTTC CASSYPQGPFIQYF
TRBJ1-5 . . TRBV9 TGTGCCAGCAGCGTAGTTGTGAACGGGGGGAATAGCAATCAGCCCCAGCATTTT CASSVVVNGGNSNQPQHF
TRBJ2-5 once TRBD2 TRBV4-1 TGCGCCAGCAGCCAAGATCGGCTAGCGGGGCCGGCGGAGACCCAGTACTTC CASSQDRLAGPAETQYF
TRBJ1-1 . TRBD1 TRBV19 TGTGCCAGTAGTAACCGGGACAGACAGAACACTGAAGCTTTCTTT CASSNRDRQNTEAFF
TRBJ1-5 . . TRBV15 TGTGCCACCAGCAGCGGGCAGGGCAATCAGCCCCAGCATTTT CATSSGQGNQPQHF
TRBJ2-3 . . TRBV21-1 TGTGCCAGCAGCAAAGTGAAAACAGATACGCAGTATTTT CASSKVKTDTQYF
TRBJ2-3 . . TRBV19 TGTGCCAGTAGTAGGGGGCTAGCGGCCACAGATACGCAGTATTTT CASSRGLAATDTQYF
TRBJ2-1 . . TRBV5-1 TGCGCCAGCAGCTCACTATCGACTGGGGAGCAGTTCTTC CASSSLSTGEQFF
TRBJ1-2 . . TRBV15 TGTGCCACCAGCAGCAGACAGAGACATAACTATGGCTACACCTTC CATSSRQRHNYGYTF
TRBJ2-1 few TRBD2 TRBV7-9 TGTGCCAGCAGATATACTAGCGGGAGGGCAGTCGAGCAGTTCTTC CASRYTSGRAVEQFF
TRBJ1-2 . . TRBV12-3/TRBV12-4 TGTGCCAGCAGTTTTCCGGGGGGAGGCTACACCTTC CASSFPGGGYTF
TRBJ1-5 . . TRBV6-5 TGTGCCAGCAGCGTTGTGGGTAGCAATCAGCCCCAGCATTTT CASSVVGSNQPQHF
TRBJ2-4 . TRBD2 TRBV4-3 TGCGCCAGCAGCCAAGATGGCGGGAGTGTGTACTTC CASSQDGGSVYF
TRBJ2-2 . . TRBV19 TGTGCCAGTGGGGACGGGAGGACAGGCTGGAACACCGGGGAGCTGTTTTTT CASGDGRTGWNTGELFF